This T cell receptor (beta chain) was sequenced during a study of beta chain features in type 1 diabetes. In its sample, this clone was seen a few times. TCRB transcripts that were expressed got sequenced, as all of the isolated RNA had been reverse transcribed. Repertoires were generated with immunoSEQ multiplex PCR, while TCRdb's copy carries only in-frame clones and drops some. The sample lists 250,000 to 350,000 clones, 11% to 15% occurring once. Sorted populations were all over 98% pure. Germline-derived CDR1 and CDR2 are SGHVS and FQNEAQ. The length of the CDR3 is 17 residues. Trimming cost V 4 bases and J 4 bases, with 20 bases left between them.

J is TRBJ1-3 and V is TRBV7-8, with a tentative D call TRBD1 (6 bases). The sample taken for sequencing was central memory CD4+ T cells from blood. The sequence was obtained from a man aged 25-40 years in good health. CDR3 bases: TGTGCCAGCAGCTCAAGGAGACAGGATCTTCTCGGAAACACCATATATTTT. Translation gives CASSSRRQDLLGNTIYF.